Following are 16 T cell receptor beta chains from one sample sequenced in a study of shared clonotypes between healthy human individuals. CD8 cells regarded as naive lacked CD45RO, were positively chosen for CCR7, and omitted terminally differentiated effector memory CD45RA+ cells. Sequenced by immunoSEQ multiplex PCR; TCRdb stores in-frame clones only, minus some. The repertoire holds 2 million to 2.5 million clones, with just over 90% as singletons. Source material: naive CD8+ T cells from PBMCs. These receptors were obtained from a man younger than 30 in good health. Some clones in this sample may be carry-over from other donors' samples.

V and J are TRBV28 and TRBJ1-6, with D unclear. Germline V CDR1 and CDR2: MDHEN, SYDVKM. Trimming removed 7 bases at V and 7 bases at J, with 14 bases between. The CDR3 runs 14 residues. The CDR3 region is CASMPRVENSPLHF. Here the CDR3 DNA reads TGTGCCAGCATGCCGCGGGTAGAAAATTCACCCCTCCACTTT.

This clone was seen more than once but under ten times. The chain joins TRBV7-9 to TRBJ2-1; weak D call: TRBD2 (5 bases). The CDR3 sequence is 16 residues long. CDR1 and CDR2 (germline): SEHNR, FQNEAQ (reference sequence). Trimming took off 1 base at V and 7 bases at J, with 17 bases between the two ends. This chain's CDR3 is CASSLVGGTRANEQFF. In DNA, the CDR3 is TGTGCCAGCAGCTTAGTTGGCGGCACGCGGGCAAATGAGCAGTTCTTC.

The chain combines TRBV9 with TRBJ2-5, with TRBD1 as a possible D gene (5 bases). Germline V gene lookup returns CDR1 SGDLS and CDR2 YYNGEE. V gave up 2 bases and J gave up 6 bases, with 14 bases separating them. The CDR3 is 14 amino acids. CDR3 nucleotide sequence: TGTGCCAGCAGCGTTGGGGCCCAGTCACAGACCCAGTACTTC. It codes for CASSVGAQSQTQYF.

The V gene is TRBV5-4, the J gene TRBJ1-3; no clear D gene. The ends were cut back, 0 bases at V and 4 bases at J, with 5 bases in the middle. This CDR3 has 13 residues. Looked up from germline, CDR1 is SGHNT and CDR2 is YYREEE (reference sequence). In DNA form, the CDR3 reads TGTGCCAGCAGCTTGGATAGCGGAAACACCATATATTTT. Protein product: CASSLDSGNTIYF.

This chain links TRBV4-3 with TRBJ1-1; the match to TRBD1 covers 8 bases. With 0 bases clipped from V and 0 bases from J, the junction kept 3 bases outside the gene matches. Germline lookup yields CDR1 LGHNA and CDR2 YSLEER. This CDR3 spans 16 amino acids. CDR3 DNA: TGCGCCAGCAGCCAAGACAGGGACAGGATGAACACTGAAGCTTTCTTT. Translated, it gives CASSQDRDRMNTEAFF.

This chain links TRBV5-6 with TRBJ2-1, with 7 positions matching TRBD2. The CDR3 consists of 17 residues. Germline V gene lookup returns CDR1 SGHDT and CDR2 YYEEEE. V trimming: 2 bases; J trimming: 2 bases; junction bases outside the gene matches: 10. CDR3 region: CASSFAEREPAYNEQFF. The CDR3 DNA reads TGTGCCAGCAGCTTCGCGGAGCGGGAACCAGCCTACAATGAGCAGTTCTTC.

V and J are TRBV18 and TRBJ2-3; perhaps TRBD2 as D (5 bases). Germline V gives CDR1 KGHSH, CDR2 LQKENI. The CDR3 runs 15 residues. Trimming removed 2 bases at V and 4 bases at J, with 13 bases between. In DNA, the CDR3 is TGTGCCAGCTCACCAGAATACGAGGGAGCAGATACGCAGTATTTT. Translated: CASSPEYEGADTQYF.

This clone appeared once. This rearrangement joins TRBV27 to TRBJ2-3; tentatively, D is TRBD2 (5 bases). CDR3 length equals 16 residues. Germline values: CDR1 MNHEY, CDR2 SMNVEV (reference sequence). Between the trimmed V and J ends, which lost 5 bases and 2 bases, there was a span of 17 bases. Here the CDR3 reads CASSPSWGEVTDTQYF. The CDR3 DNA follows: TGTGCCAGCAGTCCCTCCTGGGGAGAAGTCACAGATACGCAGTATTTT.

V gene TRBV13 combines with J gene TRBJ2-6, with D possibly TRBD1 on 5 matching bases. Trimming took 3 bases from V and 0 from J, leaving 12 bases between them. CDR3 length: 17 amino acids. The V gene's germline CDR1 is PRHDT and CDR2 FYEKMQ (reference sequence). In DNA, the CDR3 is TGTGCCAGCAGCTTCCAGGGTATTCTCTCTGGGGCCAACGTCCTGACTTTC. This codes for CASSFQGILSGANVLTF.

This clone was seen just once. The V gene is TRBV6-1, the J gene TRBJ1-3; D is uncertain. Germline lookup yields CDR1 MNHNS and CDR2 SASEGT. The CDR3 length is 15 residues. V lost 5 bases and J lost 5, with 16 bases in between. The CDR3 spells CASSTRGSNRNTIYF. The CDR3 coding sequence is TGTGCCAGCAGTACACGAGGGAGCAATAGAAACACCATATATTTT.

A word on this clone: Other DNA sequences in this sample translate to the same CDR3. V usage is TRBV7-3 and J usage is TRBJ2-1, with no clear D. CDR1 and CDR2 (germline): SGHTA, FQGTGA. Trimming took off 2 bases at V and 0 bases at J, with 8 bases between the two ends. The CDR3 has 15 amino acids. The CDR3 loop reads CASSLDGGSYNEQFF. For the CDR3, the DNA is TGTGCCAGCAGCTTAGACGGTGGCTCCTACAATGAGCAGTTCTTC.

The V and J genes are TRBV2 and TRBJ2-7; D not certain. This CDR3 spans 11 amino acids. Germline CDR1 is SNHLY and CDR2 is FYNNEI. V gave up 4 bases and J gave up 6 bases, with 7 bases separating them. In DNA form, the CDR3 reads TGTGCCAGCAGTGCCAACGTCGAGCAGTACTTC. Encoded protein: CASSANVEQYF. The full variable domain, completed using reference TRBV2 and TRBJ2-7, is EPEVTQTPSHQVTQMGQEVILRCVPISNHLYFYWYRQILGQKVEFLVSFYNNEISEKSEIFDDQFSVERPDGSNFTLKIRSTKLEDSAMYFCASSANVEQYFGPGTRLTVT.

The chain links TRBV7-3 to TRBJ2-1, with 8 bases identical to TRBD1. Germline CDR1 SGHTA, CDR2 FQGTGA. The CDR3 loop spans 15 amino acids. After removal of 6 bases from V and 6 bases from J, the junction contained 10 bases not matched to a gene. The CDR3 DNA follows: TGTGCCAGCAGGGACCGGGACAGGAACTTCAATGAGCAGTTCTTC. It is translated as CASRDRDRNFNEQFF.

Comments on this clone: Other nucleotide sequences in the sample specify the same CDR3. V is TRBV9 and J is TRBJ2-1; D is perhaps TRBD1 (6 bases). This CDR3 is 15 amino acids long. The germline gives CDR1 SGDLS, CDR2 YYNGEE. The V and J ends lost 0 bases and 3 bases respectively, with 10 bases between them. The CDR3 region has the DNA TGTGCCAGCAGCGTAGGAGGACAGTACTACAATGAGCAGTTCTTC. This gives the protein CASSVGGQYYNEQFF.

The genes are TRBV28 and TRBJ2-1; D may match TRBD1 or TRBD2 (5 bases each). In germline, CDR1 is MDHEN, CDR2 SYDVKM. The CDR3 sequence is 16 residues long. The ends were cut back, 6 bases at V and 1 base at J, with 16 bases in the middle. Here the CDR3 reads CASRESTGLSYNEQFF. CDR3 nucleotide sequence: TGTGCCAGCAGGGAATCGACGGGGCTTTCCTACAATGAGCAGTTCTTC.

V and J are TRBV9 and TRBJ2-5, with TRBD2 matching 11 bases. Germline-derived CDR1 and CDR2 are SGDLS and YYNGEE. The ends lost 0 bases at V and 3 bases at J; junction bases unmatched: 4. This CDR3 is 16 amino acids long. This CDR3 reads CASSVASGRPKETQYF. CDR3 bases: TGTGCCAGCAGCGTAGCTAGCGGGAGGCCAAAAGAGACCCAGTACTTC.